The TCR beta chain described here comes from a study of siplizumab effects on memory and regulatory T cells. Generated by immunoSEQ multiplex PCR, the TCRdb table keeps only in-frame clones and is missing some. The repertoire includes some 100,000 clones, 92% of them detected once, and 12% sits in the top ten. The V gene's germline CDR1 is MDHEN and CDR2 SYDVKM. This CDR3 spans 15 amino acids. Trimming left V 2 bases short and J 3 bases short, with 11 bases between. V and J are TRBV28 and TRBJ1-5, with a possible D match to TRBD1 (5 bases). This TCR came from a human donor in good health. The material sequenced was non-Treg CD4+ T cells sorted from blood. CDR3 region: CASSLGAGPNQPQHF. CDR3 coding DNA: TGTGCCAGCAGTTTAGGGGCAGGACCCAATCAGCCCCAGCATTTT.